One and the same sample provided the 25 T cell receptor beta chains below, sequenced in a study of blood T cell repertoires in COVID-19. Clones were sequenced by immunoSEQ multiplex PCR, and TCRdb holds only the in-frame ones, with some missing. The sample carries under 300,000 clones, less than 85% recorded once. Sequences were obtained from peripheral blood. These receptors were taken from a woman at least 80 years old with active or convalescent COVID-19.

This chain uses TRBV5-4 with TRBJ1-2; the D is unclear. CDR1 is SGHNT, CDR2 YYREEE, per germline (reference sequence). The CDR3 runs 13 residues. V was pared by 0 bases and J by 3 bases, with 6 bases between. The CDR3, as DNA: TGTGCCAGCAGCTTGGGGCAGGACTATGGCTACACCTTC. As protein: CASSLGQDYGYTF.

This chain joins TRBV11-2 and TRBJ2-1, with a tentative D call TRBD2 (5 bases). Germline CDR1 is SGHAT and CDR2 is FQNNGV. The V end lost 6 bases, the J end lost 7 bases, and 13 bases lay between the germline ends. The CDR3 has 13 residues. The CDR3 is CASRPPPGNEQFF. DNA for the CDR3: TGTGCCAGCAGACCACCCCCGGGAAATGAGCAGTTCTTC.

This clone was counted a few times. The chain links TRBV30 to TRBJ2-1; a possible D gene is TRBD2 (5 bases). Germline loops: CDR1 GTSNPN, CDR2 SVGIG (reference sequence). V shed 4 bases and J shed 6 bases, with 13 bases lying between them. The CDR3 has 13 amino acids. The DNA for the CDR3 is TGTGCCTGGACCGCGGGCGTTAGCAATGAGCAGTTCTTC. Translation: CAWTAGVSNEQFF.

The rearrangement joins TRBV3-1 (or the pseudogene TRBV3-2) to TRBJ2-1; the match to TRBD2 covers 13 bases. The CDR3 spans 15 residues. V shed 0 bases, J shed 15 bases, and the junction held 8 bases outside the gene matches. CDR1 and CDR2 from the germline V gene are LGHDT and YNNKEL (reference sequence). Here the CDR3 DNA reads TGTGCCAGCAGCCAAGACCAACTAGCGGGAGGGCGACTGTTCTTC. Amino acids: CASSQDQLAGGRLFF.

The chain couples TRBV10-3 to TRBJ2-2; 10 bases are a match to TRBD1. The trim removed 4 bases at V and 0 bases at J, leaving 14 bases unmatched. This CDR3 is built from 20 residues. Germline loops: CDR1 ENHRY, CDR2 SYGVKD. The CDR3 DNA sequence: TGTGCCATCAGTGTTTTGGCCCGGGACAGGGGTTCCGCGAACACCGGGGAGCTGTTTTTT. Amino acids: CAISVLARDRGSANTGELFF.

This sequence joins TRBV2 and TRBJ1-6; 8 nucleotides align to TRBD1. The CDR3 has 13 amino acids. With 5 bases clipped from V and 14 bases from J, the junction kept 8 bases outside the gene matches. Per germline, CDR1 SNHLY and CDR2 FYNNEI. The CDR3 nucleotides read TGTGCCAGCAGTCAGGGGGCTCCTCGGGCCCTCCACTTT. Its protein is CASSQGAPRALHF.

The genes are TRBV23-1 and TRBJ2-7; 11 bases map to TRBD2. TRBV23-1 is flagged as an ORF with uncertain function. The V gene end was trimmed by 4 bases and the J gene end by 6 bases; junction bases not matched to a gene: 2. This CDR3 region has 13 residues. The DNA for the CDR3 is TGCGCCAGCAGTCTAGCGGGAGGGTGCGAGCAGTACTTC. Translation gives CASSLAGGCEQYF.

Ten or more counts support this clone. The CDR3 bases are TGTGCCAGCAGGACTAGCAGCTCCTACGAGCAGTACTTC. Amino acids: CASRTSSSYEQYF. This rearrangement joins TRBV6-5 to TRBJ2-7; 7 positions agree with TRBD2. CDR1 and CDR2 from the germline V gene are MNHEY and SVGAGI. The CDR3 is 13 residues long. The V segment lost 6 bases and the J segment 0 bases; nucleotides outside the gene matches: 2.

This rearrangement joins TRBV5-1 to TRBJ1-3; 7 nucleotides line up with TRBD1. J gave up 0 bases and V 4 bases, and 13 bases lay outside the gene matches. The CDR3 contains 18 residues. Looked up from germline, CDR1 is SGHRS and CDR2 is YFSETQ. Here the CDR3 DNA reads TGCGCCAGCAGCGGGGGCGGTAAAGGGGACAGCTCTGGAAACACCATATATTTT. Encoded protein: CASSGGGKGDSSGNTIYF.

This sequence joins TRBV7-2 and TRBJ2-1, with a possible D match to TRBD2 (6 bases). Germline CDR1 is SGHTA and CDR2 is FQGNSA. V gave up 4 bases and J gave up 10 bases, with 14 bases separating them. This CDR3 comprises 13 residues. The CDR3 loop is CASSSSTAGEQFF. Written as DNA, the CDR3 is TGTGCCAGCAGCTCTAGTACCGCGGGGGAGCAGTTCTTC.

The chain links TRBV19 to TRBJ2-5, with TRBD2 matching over 9 bases. The CDR3 spans 15 residues. Germline V gene data show CDR1 as LNHDA and CDR2 as SQIVND (reference sequence). V lost 5 bases and J lost 2; bases outside the gene matches: 6. The CDR3 loop reads CASSGIAGAQETQYF. For the CDR3, the DNA is TGTGCCAGTAGTGGAATAGCGGGGGCACAAGAGACCCAGTACTTC.

The chain recombines TRBV14 with TRBJ2-3, with D tentatively TRBD2 (7 bases). Germline assignment: CDR1 SGHDN and CDR2 FVKESK. V was shortened by 4 bases and J by 2 bases, with 28 bases between the two germline ends. The CDR3 runs to 20 residues. The CDR3 nucleotides are TGTGCCAGCAGCCCAGGTAGGGGGGGGGTATTGGTTGGTCCCACAGATACGCAGTATTTT. It codes for CASSPGRGGVLVGPTDTQYF.

The genes are TRBV5-1 and TRBJ1-1, with D possibly matching TRBD1 (6 bases). CDR1 is SGHRS, CDR2 YFSETQ, per germline. The germline V and J ends were trimmed by 0 bases and 6 bases, with 12 bases remaining between them. There are 14 residues in the CDR3. The CDR3: CASSLGQADAEAFF. DNA for the CDR3: TGCGCCAGCAGCTTGGGACAGGCCGACGCTGAAGCTTTCTTT.

About this clone: This sample includes further DNA sequences coding for the same CDR3. The chain uses TRBV27 and TRBJ2-3, with TRBD2 matching 9 bases. The CDR3 totals 15 residues. The germline V gene encodes CDR1 MNHEY and CDR2 SMNVEV (reference sequence). J gave up 3 bases and V 3 bases, and 4 bases lay outside the gene matches. CDR3 amino acids: CASSFSLAGTDTQYF. In DNA form, the CDR3 reads TGTGCCAGCAGTTTCAGTCTAGCGGGGACAGATACGCAGTATTTT.

CDR3 DNA sequence: TGTGCCTGGGGAGGACTAGCGGGGAGGTACGAGCAGTACTTC. This encodes CAWGGLAGRYEQYF. The chain recombines TRBV30 with TRBJ2-7; 12 nucleotides align to TRBD2. CDR3 length equals 14 residues. Germline V gene data show CDR1 as GTSNPN and CDR2 as SVGIG (reference sequence). Trimming removed 5 bases from V and 4 bases from J; junction bases left unmatched: 6.

The chain recombines TRBV5-1 with TRBJ1-5, with 7 positions matching TRBD1. Per germline, CDR1 SGHRS and CDR2 YFSETQ. The CDR3 runs to 15 residues. J gave up 1 base and V 3 bases, and 4 bases lay outside the gene matches. CDR3 in amino acids: CASSSTGASNQPQHF. DNA for the CDR3: TGCGCCAGCAGCTCCACAGGGGCCAGCAATCAGCCCCAGCATTTT.

This chain joins TRBV20-1 and TRBJ2-5; no firm D call. Looked up from germline, CDR1 is DFQATT and CDR2 is SNEGSKA (reference sequence). The CDR3 loop spans 11 amino acids. V was shortened by 2 bases and J by 2 bases, with 3 bases between the two germline ends. This CDR3 is CSARLQETQYF. The CDR3 DNA is TGCAGTGCTAGACTTCAAGAGACCCAGTACTTC.

A single count supports this clone. The V and J genes are TRBV28 and TRBJ2-1; the match to TRBD2 covers 7 bases. The germline gives CDR1 MDHEN, CDR2 SYDVKM. The CDR3 contains 15 residues. Trimming at V came to 7 bases and at J to 4 bases, leaving 10 bases not matched to a gene. The CDR3 spells CASNRASGGYNEQFF. The CDR3 nucleotides are TGTGCCAGCAATAGGGCTAGCGGAGGTTACAATGAGCAGTTCTTC.

This clone was seen just once. This same CDR3 is encoded by further DNA sequences in the sample. The V call is TRBV5-1, the J call TRBJ1-1; a weak D match, TRBD1 (6 bases). Trimming pared 2 bases from V and 3 bases from J, leaving 8 bases between. This CDR3 has 13 amino acids. Per the germline V gene, CDR1 is SGHRS and CDR2 is YFSETQ. The CDR3 protein is CASSLGGDTEAFF. CDR3 bases: TGCGCCAGCAGCTTAGGGGGAGACACTGAAGCTTTCTTT.

This clone was observed a handful of times. This rearrangement joins TRBV6-5 to TRBJ1-2, with 7 bases aligning to TRBD1. This CDR3 contains 13 residues. With 5 bases clipped from V and 5 bases from J, the junction kept 5 bases outside the gene matches. Germline V gene lookup returns CDR1 MNHEY and CDR2 SVGAGI. The CDR3: CASSTGVLYGYTF. The DNA for the CDR3 is TGTGCCAGCAGTACAGGGGTACTTTATGGCTACACCTTC.

The rearrangement uses TRBV27 and TRBJ1-2, with TRBD1 identical over 8 bases. CDR3 size: 15 residues. Looked up from germline, CDR1 is MNHEY and CDR2 is SMNVEV (reference sequence). Trimming took 4 bases from V and 3 from J; bases not matched to a gene: 7. The CDR3 here is CASSSTGGQDYGYTF. The CDR3 DNA reads TGTGCCAGCAGTTCAACAGGGGGACAGGACTATGGCTACACCTTC.

The chain joins TRBV28 to TRBJ1-2, with a weak D call TRBD1 (5 bases). The V gene lost 2 bases and the J gene lost 8 bases, with 15 bases spanning the gap. CDR3 length equals 14 residues. Germline-derived CDR1 and CDR2 are MDHEN and SYDVKM. The CDR3 region is CASSLGGDLGGYTF. CDR3 nucleotide sequence: TGTGCCAGCAGTTTAGGAGGGGATTTGGGGGGCTACACCTTC.

The chain carries TRBV3-1 (or the pseudogene TRBV3-2) and TRBJ2-3; 11 bases agree with TRBD2. CDR1 and CDR2 from the germline V gene are LGHDT and YNNKEL (reference sequence). The CDR3 is 16 residues long. With 1 base clipped from V and 5 bases from J, the junction kept 5 bases outside the gene matches. The CDR3 loop is CASSQGLAGLGDTQYF. CDR3 DNA sequence: TGTGCCAGCAGCCAAGGACTAGCGGGGCTTGGAGATACGCAGTATTTT.

The chain has TRBV28 and TRBJ2-3; 7 bases line up with TRBD1. CDR3 length equals 15 residues. The germline V gene encodes CDR1 MDHEN and CDR2 SYDVKM. With 1 base clipped from V and 3 bases from J, the junction kept 4 bases outside the gene matches. The CDR3 DNA follows: TGTGCCAGCAGTTTATTGACAGGGCGGACAGATACGCAGTATTTT. Translation gives CASSLLTGRTDTQYF.

This rearrangement joins TRBV4-1 to TRBJ2-1; 7 nucleotides agree with TRBD2. Germline V gene sequence: CDR1 MGHRA, CDR2 YSYEKL. This CDR3 contains 16 residues. Trimming cost V 8 bases and J 5 bases; bases outside gene matches: 15. The CDR3 sequence: CASRHDGGVANNEQFF. The CDR3, as DNA: TGCGCCAGCCGACACGATGGGGGGGTAGCCAACAATGAGCAGTTCTTC.